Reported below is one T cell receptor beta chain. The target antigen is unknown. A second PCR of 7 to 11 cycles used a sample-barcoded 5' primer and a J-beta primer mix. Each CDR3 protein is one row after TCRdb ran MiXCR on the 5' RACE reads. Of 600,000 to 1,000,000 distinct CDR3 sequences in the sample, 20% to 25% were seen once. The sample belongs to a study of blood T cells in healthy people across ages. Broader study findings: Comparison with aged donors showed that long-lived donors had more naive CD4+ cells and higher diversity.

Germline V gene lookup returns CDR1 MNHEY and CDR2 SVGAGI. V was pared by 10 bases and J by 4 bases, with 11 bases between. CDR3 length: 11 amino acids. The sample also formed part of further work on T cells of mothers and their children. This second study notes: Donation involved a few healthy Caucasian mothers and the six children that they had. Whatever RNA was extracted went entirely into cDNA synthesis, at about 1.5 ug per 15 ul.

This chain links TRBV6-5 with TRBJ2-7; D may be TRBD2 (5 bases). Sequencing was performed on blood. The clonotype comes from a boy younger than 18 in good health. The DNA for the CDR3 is TGTGCCACCCTAGGGAGTTACGAGCAGTACTTC. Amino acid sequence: CATLGSYEQYF.